These T cell receptor beta chains were read from a single sample in a study of blood T cell repertoires in COVID-19. Sequenced by immunoSEQ multiplex PCR; TCRdb stores in-frame clones only, minus some. The sample shows 450,000 to 500,000 clones, 70% to 90% of them seen only once. The sample taken for sequencing was peripheral blood. These TCRs come from a human donor in a cohort sampled during active COVID-19. CDR3s include the opening cysteine and the closing phenylalanine or tryptophan. A D gene is named only where the DNA matches it firmly. Rows may omit the clone size; those that give it use once, few, many or a size class.

cdr3_aa: CASSLPDRVSEAFF
cdr3_nt: TGTGCCAGCAGCCTACCCGACAGGGTGTCTGAAGCTTTCTTT
clone_size: .
v_call: TRBV3-1/TRBV3-2
j_call: TRBJ1-1
d_call: TRBD1

cdr3_aa: CSGGISGLTGELFF
cdr3_nt: TGCAGCGGCGGGATTAGCGGACTTACCGGGGAGCTGTTTTTT
clone_size: .
v_call: TRBV29-1
j_call: TRBJ2-2
d_call: .

cdr3_aa: CASSPRQGNTGELFF
cdr3_nt: TGTGCCAGCTCACCTCGACAGGGGAACACCGGGGAGCTGTTTTTT
clone_size: .
v_call: TRBV18
j_call: TRBJ2-2
d_call: TRBD1

cdr3_aa: CASSGTGRMNTEAFF
cdr3_nt: TGTGCCAGCAGTGGGACAGGGAGAATGAACACTGAAGCTTTCTTT
clone_size: .
v_call: TRBV28
j_call: TRBJ1-1
d_call: TRBD1

cdr3_aa: CASSLVGGQFEAFF
cdr3_nt: TGTGCCAGCAGCCTTGTGGGGGGACAGTTTGAAGCTTTCTTT
clone_size: .
v_call: TRBV28
j_call: TRBJ1-1
d_call: TRBD1

cdr3_aa: CASSSIQETQYF
cdr3_nt: TGTGCCAGCAGTTCAATCCAAGAGACCCAGTACTTC
clone_size: .
v_call: TRBV12-3/TRBV12-4
j_call: TRBJ2-5
d_call: .

cdr3_aa: CASSLSQGYTEAFF
cdr3_nt: TGTGCCAGCAGTTTATCCCAGGGGTACACTGAAGCTTTCTTT
clone_size: .
v_call: TRBV28
j_call: TRBJ1-1
d_call: .

cdr3_aa: CASSFRDRALQETQYF
cdr3_nt: TGTGCCAGCAGCTTTCGGGACAGAGCCCTTCAAGAGACCCAGTACTTC
clone_size: .
v_call: TRBV5-5
j_call: TRBJ2-5
d_call: TRBD1

cdr3_aa: CASSPGTGGLLQYF
cdr3_nt: TGTGCCAGCAGCCCCGGGACAGGGGGACTGTTGCAGTACTTC
clone_size: .
v_call: TRBV7-2
j_call: TRBJ2-7
d_call: TRBD1

cdr3_aa: CASSLDRSSGNTIYF
cdr3_nt: TGTGCCAGCAGCTTGGACAGGTCCTCTGGAAACACCATATATTTT
clone_size: .
v_call: TRBV7-2
j_call: TRBJ1-3
d_call: TRBD1

cdr3_aa: CASSLRLAGPSYEQYF
cdr3_nt: TGTGCCAGCAGTTTAAGGCTAGCGGGACCCTCCTACGAGCAGTACTTC
clone_size: .
v_call: TRBV27
j_call: TRBJ2-7
d_call: TRBD2

cdr3_aa: CAWGRDRENGYTF
cdr3_nt: TGTGCCTGGGGCCGGGACAGGGAAAATGGCTACACCTTC
clone_size: few
v_call: TRBV30
j_call: TRBJ1-2
d_call: TRBD1

cdr3_aa: CAIPGGGSETGELFF
cdr3_nt: TGTGCCATCCCCGGAGGTGGAAGCGAAACCGGGGAGCTGTTTTTT
clone_size: .
v_call: TRBV28
j_call: TRBJ2-2
d_call: .

cdr3_aa: CASGGTGGGQPQHF
cdr3_nt: TGTGCCAGCGGCGGGACAGGGGGCGGTCAGCCCCAGCATTTT
clone_size: few
v_call: TRBV2
j_call: TRBJ1-5
d_call: TRBD1

cdr3_aa: CASSEVTGGNQPQHF
cdr3_nt: TGTGCCAGCAGTGAAGTTACAGGTGGTAATCAGCCCCAGCATTTT
clone_size: .
v_call: TRBV6-1
j_call: TRBJ1-5
d_call: .

cdr3_aa: CASSPNRDNEQYF
cdr3_nt: TGTGCCAGCTCACCGAACCGGGACAACGAGCAGTACTTC
clone_size: .
v_call: TRBV18
j_call: TRBJ2-7
d_call: .

cdr3_aa: CASSRTRDSANEQFF
cdr3_nt: TGTGCCAGCAGCCGTACCCGGGACTCCGCTAATGAGCAGTTCTTC
clone_size: .
v_call: TRBV6-6
j_call: TRBJ2-1
d_call: .

cdr3_aa: CASSIDHRAYGYTF
cdr3_nt: TGTGCCAGTAGTATAGATCACAGGGCCTATGGCTACACCTTC
clone_size: .
v_call: TRBV19
j_call: TRBJ1-2
d_call: .

cdr3_aa: CASSILAGQQETQYF
cdr3_nt: TGTGCCAGCAGTATACTAGCGGGACAGCAAGAGACCCAGTACTTC
clone_size: .
v_call: TRBV2
j_call: TRBJ2-5
d_call: TRBD2

cdr3_aa: CASSPRTGSDYGYTF
cdr3_nt: TGTGCCAGCAGTCCCCGGACAGGGTCCGACTATGGCTACACCTTC
clone_size: once
v_call: TRBV28
j_call: TRBJ1-2
d_call: TRBD1

cdr3_aa: CASSQSGNTGELFF
cdr3_nt: TGTGCCAGCAGCCAAAGCGGGAACACCGGGGAGCTGTTTTTT
clone_size: .
v_call: TRBV9
j_call: TRBJ2-2
d_call: .

cdr3_aa: CASSLTGQPNNSPLHF
cdr3_nt: TGTGCCAGCAGCTTAACGGGACAACCAAATAATTCACCCCTCCACTTT
clone_size: .
v_call: TRBV7-2
j_call: TRBJ1-6
d_call: .

cdr3_aa: CASSQYRGNEKLFF
cdr3_nt: TGTGCCAGCAGCCAATACAGGGGTAATGAAAAACTGTTTTTT
clone_size: .
v_call: TRBV3-1/TRBV3-2
j_call: TRBJ1-4
d_call: TRBD1

cdr3_aa: CASSSQRGTQYF
cdr3_nt: TGTGCCAGCAGCTCTCAACGCGGCACGCAGTATTTT
clone_size: .
v_call: TRBV28
j_call: TRBJ2-3
d_call: .

cdr3_aa: CASSLGLAGDSDTQYF
cdr3_nt: TGCGCCAGCAGCTTGGGGCTAGCGGGAGATTCAGATACGCAGTATTTT
clone_size: once
v_call: TRBV5-1
j_call: TRBJ2-3
d_call: TRBD2

cdr3_aa: CASSYTGDQPQHF
cdr3_nt: TGTGCCAGCAGTTACACGGGTGATCAGCCCCAGCATTTT
clone_size: .
v_call: TRBV6-2/TRBV6-3
j_call: TRBJ1-5
d_call: .

cdr3_aa: CASSQGRAENPRETQYF
cdr3_nt: TGTGCCAGCAGCCAGGGGAGGGCCGAGAACCCCCGAGAGACCCAGTACTTC
clone_size: .
v_call: TRBV11-2
j_call: TRBJ2-5
d_call: .

cdr3_aa: CASSRGQGGAGANVLTF
cdr3_nt: TGCGCCAGCAGCAGGGGACAGGGGGGCGCTGGGGCCAACGTCCTGACTTTC
clone_size: .
v_call: TRBV4-1
j_call: TRBJ2-6
d_call: TRBD1

cdr3_aa: CASSQEGAHPNTEAFF
cdr3_nt: TGTGCCAGCAGCCAAGAAGGAGCCCACCCGAACACTGAAGCTTTCTTT
clone_size: .
v_call: TRBV3-1/TRBV3-2
j_call: TRBJ1-1
d_call: .

cdr3_aa: CAWRTRGTGELFF
cdr3_nt: TGTGCCTGGAGGACAAGGGGCACCGGGGAGCTGTTTTTT
clone_size: few
v_call: TRBV30
j_call: TRBJ2-2
d_call: .

cdr3_aa: CASSGNPGTGPNEQFF
cdr3_nt: TGTGCTAGCAGCGGAAATCCCGGGACAGGGCCCAATGAGCAGTTCTTC
clone_size: .
v_call: TRBV7-7
j_call: TRBJ2-1
d_call: TRBD1

cdr3_aa: CASSLPGSSYNEQFF
cdr3_nt: TGTGCCAGCAGCTTACCGGGAAGCTCCTACAATGAGCAGTTCTTC
clone_size: .
v_call: TRBV7-3
j_call: TRBJ2-1
d_call: .

cdr3_aa: CAIRAGGGSNQPQHF
cdr3_nt: TGTGCCATCAGGGCAGGGGGTGGGAGCAATCAGCCCCAGCATTTT
clone_size: .
v_call: TRBV10-3
j_call: TRBJ1-5
d_call: TRBD1

cdr3_aa: CASERRGPSSYNEQFF
cdr3_nt: TGTGCCAGCGAAAGAAGGGGCCCAAGCTCCTACAATGAGCAGTTCTTC
clone_size: .
v_call: TRBV2
j_call: TRBJ2-1
d_call: .

cdr3_aa: CASSLSGGALGYTF
cdr3_nt: TGTGCCAGCAGTTTATCAGGGGGGGCCTTGGGCTACACCTTC
clone_size: .
v_call: TRBV27
j_call: TRBJ1-2
d_call: .

cdr3_aa: CASSDFRRQLVGPFF
cdr3_nt: TGTGCCAGTAGCGACTTCCGACGGCAGCTTGTTGGTCCTTTCTTT
clone_size: .
v_call: TRBV19
j_call: TRBJ1-1
d_call: .

cdr3_aa: CASSQGIYEQYF
cdr3_nt: TGTGCCAGCAGCCAGGGGATCTACGAGCAGTACTTC
clone_size: few
v_call: TRBV12-3/TRBV12-4
j_call: TRBJ2-7
d_call: .

cdr3_aa: CASSGQGYEQYF
cdr3_nt: TGTGCCAGCAGTGGACAAGGGTACGAGCAGTACTTC
clone_size: once
v_call: TRBV6-2/TRBV6-3
j_call: TRBJ2-7
d_call: .

cdr3_aa: CASSERQGVGYEQYF
cdr3_nt: TGTGCCAGCAGCGAGAGACAGGGGGTGGGGTACGAGCAGTACTTC
clone_size: once
v_call: TRBV7-2
j_call: TRBJ2-7
d_call: TRBD1

cdr3_aa: CASSFRTGTTYEQYF
cdr3_nt: TGTGCCAGCAGCTTTAGGACAGGAACGACCTACGAGCAGTACTTC
clone_size: few
v_call: TRBV7-2
j_call: TRBJ2-7
d_call: TRBD1

cdr3_aa: CASTGTGNTDTQYF
cdr3_nt: TGTGCCAGCACCGGGACAGGGAACACAGATACGCAGTATTTT
clone_size: .
v_call: TRBV6-5
j_call: TRBJ2-3
d_call: TRBD1

cdr3_aa: CASSSGLAGTYNEQFF
cdr3_nt: TGTGCCAGCAGCTCAGGACTAGCGGGTACCTACAATGAGCAGTTCTTC
clone_size: .
v_call: TRBV5-5
j_call: TRBJ2-1
d_call: TRBD2